This TCR beta chain was recorded in a study of T cells after yellow fever vaccination. On the study more broadly: Preparation used SMART-Seq v4 Ultra Low Input for the low-cell-number fractions.

The authors made TCR cDNA by 5'RACE template switching, adding a universal primer site and UMIs. TCRdb redid the calling of the 5' RACE reads with MiXCR, one entry per CDR3 protein. The sample includes some 120,000 distinct CDR3 sequences, approximately 8.4% of them seen just once. Whole-study findings and limits: The appearance of a small share of clonotypes in both CD4 and CD8 compartments was observed. FACS-sorted repertoires could harbor abundant contaminating bulk-population clonotypes.

With 1 base removed from V and 6 bases from J, the gap between germline ends came to 3 bases. CDR1 and CDR2 from the germline V gene are MNHEY and SVGAGI. The CDR3 has 12 amino acids. This clonotype came up once. What it binds is not known. This chain links TRBV6-5 with TRBJ2-2; D not resolved. The sample here was CD8+ T cells sorted from PBMCs, taken on the day of the yellow fever booster vaccination. The sequence came from a man younger than 35 who received the YFV17D yellow fever vaccine. CDR3 sequence reads: CASSYFPGELFF. The DNA of the CDR3 is TGTGCCAGCAGTTACTTCCCCGGGGAGCTGTTTTTT.